The entry below gives a single T cell receptor beta chain sequence along with its context. Its antigen is unknown. The data were taken from a study of T cell responses to AZD1222 COVID-19 vaccine. Study results and limitations: The CD4 TCRs associated with vaccination extended across spike and predominated at 160-218 and 743-854. Two doses of AZD1222 preceded a rise in Spike-specific TCR breadth and depth. Among the donors, most were white British and more were female, and clonal diversity was possibly underestimated.

Profiled with immunoSEQ multiplex PCR; TCRdb holds only in-frame clones, not every one. In the table there are some 150,000 clones, under 95% of which are singletons. Germline CDR1 reads MNHEY; CDR2 reads SMNVEV (reference sequence). V dropped 4 bases and J dropped 7; count of bases not matched to a gene: 4. The CDR3 spans 14 residues. The source material was peripheral blood, sampled on day 0 of MenACWY control vaccination. The receptor was derived from an adult in good health. The chain links TRBV27 to TRBJ1-6; 7 bases are shared with TRBD1. CDR3 sequence (DNA): TGTGCCAGCAGTTGGGGACAGCGGAATTCACCCCTCCACTTT. Its protein product is CASSWGQRNSPLHF.